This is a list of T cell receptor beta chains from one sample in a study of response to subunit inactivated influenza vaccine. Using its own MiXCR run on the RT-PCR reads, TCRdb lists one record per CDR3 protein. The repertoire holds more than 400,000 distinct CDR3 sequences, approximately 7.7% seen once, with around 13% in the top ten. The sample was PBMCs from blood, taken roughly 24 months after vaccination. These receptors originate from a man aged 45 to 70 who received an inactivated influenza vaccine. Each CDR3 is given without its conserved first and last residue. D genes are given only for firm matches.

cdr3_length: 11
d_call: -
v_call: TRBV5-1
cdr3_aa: ASSKGSYNEQF

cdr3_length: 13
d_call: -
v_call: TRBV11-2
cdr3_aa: ASSLDGQRTDTQY

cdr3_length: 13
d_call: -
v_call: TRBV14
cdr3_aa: ASSQVEPSQETQY

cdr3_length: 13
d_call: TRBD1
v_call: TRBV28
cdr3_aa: ASSSGTGVPGELF

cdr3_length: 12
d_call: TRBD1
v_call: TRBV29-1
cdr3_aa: SVFVRPGGYEQY

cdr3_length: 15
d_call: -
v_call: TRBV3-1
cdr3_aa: ASSQDVWTSSGNTIY

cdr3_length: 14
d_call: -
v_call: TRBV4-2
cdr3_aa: ASSQADRMSGYEQY

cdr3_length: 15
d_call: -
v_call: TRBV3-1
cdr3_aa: ACSQEPSGVGQETQY

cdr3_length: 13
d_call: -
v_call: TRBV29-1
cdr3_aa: SVGVVWRGSYEQY

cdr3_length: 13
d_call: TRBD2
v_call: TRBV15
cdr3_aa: ATSGSGRASNEQF

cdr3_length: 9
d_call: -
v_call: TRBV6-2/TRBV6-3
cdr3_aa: AGSPGWPQH

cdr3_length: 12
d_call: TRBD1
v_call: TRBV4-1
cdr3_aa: ASSRWTGKETQY

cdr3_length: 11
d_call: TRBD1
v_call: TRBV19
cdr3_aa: ASSTNRGETQY

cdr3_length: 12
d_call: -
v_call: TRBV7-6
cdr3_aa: ASSLVDGTYEQY

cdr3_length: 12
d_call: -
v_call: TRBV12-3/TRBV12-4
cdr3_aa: ASSFLARINEQF

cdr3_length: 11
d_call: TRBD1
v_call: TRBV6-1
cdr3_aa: ASSLGQDTEAF

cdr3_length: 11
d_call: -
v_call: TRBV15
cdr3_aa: ATSRAGRNEQF

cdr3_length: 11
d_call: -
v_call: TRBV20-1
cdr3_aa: SGADDYNQPQH

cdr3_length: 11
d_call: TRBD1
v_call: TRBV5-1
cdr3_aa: ASSLRQGEKLF

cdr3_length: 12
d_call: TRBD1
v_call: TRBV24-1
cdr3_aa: ATSDLVRDSEQF

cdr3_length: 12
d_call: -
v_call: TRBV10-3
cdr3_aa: AIRGNFPPYEQY

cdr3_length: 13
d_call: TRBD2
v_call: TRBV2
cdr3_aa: ASTQDGGAYNEQF

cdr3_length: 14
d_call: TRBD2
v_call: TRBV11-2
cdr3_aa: ASSLGTSRAYNEQF

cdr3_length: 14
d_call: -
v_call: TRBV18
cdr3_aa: ASSPLLGTNTGELF

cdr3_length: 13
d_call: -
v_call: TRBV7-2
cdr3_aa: ASSLNAGSTGELF